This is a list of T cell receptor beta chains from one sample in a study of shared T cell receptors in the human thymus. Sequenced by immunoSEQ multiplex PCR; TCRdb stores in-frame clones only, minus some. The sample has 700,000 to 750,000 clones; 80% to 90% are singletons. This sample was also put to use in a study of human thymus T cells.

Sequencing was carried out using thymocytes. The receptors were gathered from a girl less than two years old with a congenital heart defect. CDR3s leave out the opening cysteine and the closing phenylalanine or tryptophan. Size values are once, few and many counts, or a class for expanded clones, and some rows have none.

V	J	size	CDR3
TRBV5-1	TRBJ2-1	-	ASSSTGTGRAIESDNEQF
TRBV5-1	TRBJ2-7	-	ASSPTGGRRGEQY
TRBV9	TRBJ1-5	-	ASSVAGGRSNQPQH
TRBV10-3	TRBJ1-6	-	AISDRDTSSYNSPLH
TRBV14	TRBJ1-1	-	ASSQRLRGNSTPPAMNTEAF
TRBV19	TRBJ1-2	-	ASTPREGPDGYT
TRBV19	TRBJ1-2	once	ASSLRRRGYGYT
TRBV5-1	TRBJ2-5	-	ASRASYQETQY
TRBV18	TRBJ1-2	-	ASSPDRERTYGYT
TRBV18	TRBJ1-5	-	ASSPIRSFSNQPQH
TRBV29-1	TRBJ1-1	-	SVEWGDTEAF
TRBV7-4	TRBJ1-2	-	ASSPGGARGHGYT
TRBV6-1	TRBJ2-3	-	ASSEAGFGQSPLTDTQY
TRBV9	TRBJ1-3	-	ASSVDRDRGPWGNTIY
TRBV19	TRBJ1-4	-	ASSSGEDNEKLF
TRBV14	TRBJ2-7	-	ASSQDRGRGARKQY
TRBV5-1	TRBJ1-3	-	ASSLDSGQTKGGGNTIY
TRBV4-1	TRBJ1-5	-	ASSQDGKQGAQPQH
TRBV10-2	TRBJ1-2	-	ASTSDMNYGYT
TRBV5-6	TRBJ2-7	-	ASCRLQGIRHEQY
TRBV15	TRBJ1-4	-	ATRERDQHEKLF
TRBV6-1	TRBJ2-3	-	ASSEWDRTSGGDMQY